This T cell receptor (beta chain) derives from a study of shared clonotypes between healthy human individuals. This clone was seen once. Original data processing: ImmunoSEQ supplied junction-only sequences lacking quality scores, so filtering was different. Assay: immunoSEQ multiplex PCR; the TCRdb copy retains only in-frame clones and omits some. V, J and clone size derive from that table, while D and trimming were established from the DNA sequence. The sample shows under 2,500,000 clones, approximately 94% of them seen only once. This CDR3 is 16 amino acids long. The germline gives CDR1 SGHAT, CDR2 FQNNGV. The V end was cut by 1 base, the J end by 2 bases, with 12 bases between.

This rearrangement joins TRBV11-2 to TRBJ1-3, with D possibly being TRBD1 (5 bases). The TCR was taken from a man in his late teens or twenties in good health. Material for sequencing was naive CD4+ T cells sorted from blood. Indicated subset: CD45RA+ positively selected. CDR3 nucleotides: TGTGCCAGCAGCTTAGCTGATAGGGGCGCTGGAAACACCATATATTTT. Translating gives CASSLADRGAGNTIYF.